The table lists the clone carrying this TCR beta chain with many counts. No antigen is known for it. These data originate in a study of human T cells and chemical hapten exposure. Study in general: The sensitizing agent was 2% DPC, placed on 2 cm by 2 cm of upper inner arm skin.

Time point meaning: pre-sensitization, week 0. As for treatment: therapeutic diphenylcyclopropenone sensitization with weekly scalp DPC. Blood collection happened ahead of applying each patch test. Germline assignment: CDR1 DFQATT and CDR2 SNEGSKA (reference sequence). The CDR3 has 14 residues. Between the trimmed V and J ends, which lost 6 bases and 0 bases, there was a span of 9 bases. The study, taken as a whole, reports: Patch test score was positively correlated with the counts of TCRs that had expanded at PT1.

Unique molecular identifiers were linked by the library to individual cDNA molecules. Each CDR3 protein gets one entry after TCRdb re-called the RACE reads with MiXCR. The data contain 60,000 to 70,000 distinct CDR3 sequences, around 9.9% of them singletons. This chain links TRBV20-1 with TRBJ2-6; maybe TRBD1 (6 bases). The sample was whole blood, taken in connection with sensitization to the hapten diphenylcyclopropenone (DPC). This clonotype originated in a woman aged 50 to 65 with alopecia areata. Some clones in this sample may be carry-over from other donors' samples. CDR3: CSATGSSGANVLTF. The CDR3 DNA sequence: TGCAGTGCCACAGGGAGCTCTGGGGCCAACGTCCTGACTTTC.